Listed below are T cell receptor beta chains from one sample, sequenced in a study of shared clonotypes between healthy human individuals. Assay: immunoSEQ multiplex PCR; the TCRdb copy retains only in-frame clones and omits some. The sample has 2 million to 2.5 million clones; roughly 95% are singletons. Specimen: naive CD8+ T cells sorted from blood. The source of these receptors is a man in his late teens or twenties in good health. Each CDR3 is given with its conserved first and last residue. Each record gives: J gene, V gene, clone size, D gene, CDR3 protein, CDR3 DNA. D genes are given only for firm matches. The size of a clone is reported for some rows only, either as once, few or many, or as a class for expanded clones.

>TRBJ2-2|TRBV7-3|NA|TRBD1
CASSETGGSNTGELFF
TGTGCCAGCAGCGAGACAGGGGGTTCGAACACCGGGGAGCTGTTTTTT
>TRBJ2-5|TRBV27|NA|NA
CASSDLGPQGPERETQYF
TGTGCCAGCAGTGATTTAGGACCTCAGGGCCCCGAGAGAGAGACCCAGTACTTC
>TRBJ1-1|TRBV5-4|once|NA
CASTQGLFDTEAFF
TGTGCCAGCACCCAGGGACTATTCGACACTGAAGCTTTCTTT
>TRBJ2-2|TRBV11-2|once|NA
CASSLVGDTGELFF
TGTGCCAGCAGCTTAGTTGGGGACACCGGGGAGCTGTTTTTT
>TRBJ2-4|TRBV18|NA|NA
CASSPPPDVLAKNIQYF
TGTGCCAGCTCACCTCCCCCGGACGTACTAGCCAAAAACATTCAGTACTTC
>TRBJ2-2|TRBV13|once|NA
CASSLGPTGELFF
TGTGCCAGCAGCTTAGGGCCTACCGGGGAGCTGTTTTTT
>TRBJ2-7|TRBV4-1|NA|NA
CASSQVGPTYEQYF
TGCGCCAGCAGCCAAGTCGGCCCGACGTACGAGCAGTACTTC
>TRBJ1-5|TRBV4-1|few|NA
CASSQGNQPQHF
TGCGCCAGCAGCCAAGGGAATCAGCCCCAGCATTTT
>TRBJ2-3|TRBV28|NA|NA
CASSSPDHEQYF
TGTGCCAGCAGTTCCCCCGATCATGAGCAGTATTTT
>TRBJ1-4|TRBV4-2|NA|NA
CASSPVPGGPTKGEKLFF
TGTGCCAGCAGCCCAGTCCCCGGCGGACCCACCAAAGGGGAAAAACTGTTTTTT
>TRBJ1-6|TRBV9|NA|TRBD1
CASSEGQGDSPLHF
TGTGCCAGCAGCGAAGGACAGGGGGATTCACCCCTCCACTTT
>TRBJ1-1|TRBV27|NA|NA
CASSYLGSTEAFF
TGTGCCAGCTCGTATTTGGGGAGCACTGAAGCTTTCTTT
>TRBJ1-4|TRBV25-1|NA|NA
CASSEYPDLGEKLFF
TGTGCCAGCAGTGAATATCCGGACTTGGGTGAAAAACTGTTTTTT
>TRBJ2-7|TRBV13|NA|NA
CASSLGRSSYEQYF
TGTGCCAGCAGCTTAGGCCGGAGCTCCTACGAGCAGTACTTC
>TRBJ1-6|TRBV5-5|NA|NA
CASSLAVIQSYNSPLHF
TGTGCCAGCAGCTTGGCTGTCATCCAATCCTATAATTCACCCCTCCACTTT
>TRBJ1-1|TRBV19|NA|NA
CASSIGVKGEAFF
TGTGCCAGTAGTATTGGGGTGAAGGGTGAAGCTTTCTTT
>TRBJ2-7|TRBV7-9|NA|TRBD2
CASSLPAGALLEQYF
TGTGCCAGCAGCTTACCCGCGGGAGCCCTACTCGAGCAGTACTTC
>TRBJ1-4|TRBV7-9|NA|NA
CASQLTNEKLFF
TGTGCCAGCCAACTCACTAATGAAAAACTGTTTTTT
>TRBJ2-7|TRBV5-1|NA|TRBD2
CASSLVASGRALYEQYF
TGCGCCAGCAGCTTGGTGGCTAGCGGGAGGGCCCTCTACGAGCAGTACTTC
>TRBJ2-5|TRBV27|NA|NA
CASSRTPGVQETQYF
TGTGCCAGCAGTCGCACCCCCGGAGTTCAAGAGACCCAGTACTTC
>TRBJ1-1|TRBV5-1|NA|NA
CASSLYLNTEAFF
TGCGCCAGCAGCTTATATTTGAACACTGAAGCTTTCTTT
>TRBJ2-7|TRBV6-6|NA|NA
CASSYSNLHEQYF
TGTGCCAGCAGTTACTCGAATCTCCACGAGCAGTACTTC
>TRBJ1-2|TRBV6-1|NA|NA
CASSEAGGGYGYTF
TGTGCCAGCAGTGAAGCGGGCGGGGGCTATGGCTACACCTTC
>TRBJ2-7|TRBV28|once|NA
CASSLSAGEYEQYF
TGTGCCAGCAGTTTATCGGCAGGGGAATACGAGCAGTACTTC
>TRBJ2-3|TRBV7-8|once|TRBD2
CASSLRTSGGWSGTDTQYF
TGTGCCAGCAGCTTGCGTACCTCGGGAGGGTGGTCCGGCACAGATACGCAGTATTTT
>TRBJ2-7|TRBV9|NA|NA
CASSGPLGASIYEQYF
TGTGCCAGCAGCGGACCCCTAGGGGCGAGCATCTACGAGCAGTACTTC
>TRBJ2-1|TRBV2|NA|NA
CASRLYNEQFF
TGTGCCAGCAGGTTATACAATGAGCAGTTCTTC
>TRBJ2-7|TRBV29-1|NA|TRBD1
CSVEIQGAGEQYF
TGCAGCGTTGAGATACAGGGGGCGGGAGAGCAGTACTTC
>TRBJ2-5|TRBV4-1|NA|NA
CASSPRGKETQYF
TGCGCCAGCAGCCCCCGGGGCAAAGAGACCCAGTACTTC
>TRBJ2-2|TRBV6-1|NA|TRBD2
CASRAGGRTGELFF
TGTGCCAGCAGAGCGGGAGGTCGAACCGGGGAGCTGTTTTTT
>TRBJ2-7|TRBV7-7|NA|NA
CASSLVVGGGSYEQYF
TGTGCTAGCAGCTTAGTGGTGGGAGGAGGCTCCTACGAGCAGTACTTC
>TRBJ2-7|TRBV27|NA|NA
CASSPTRDPLEQYF
TGTGCCAGCAGTCCAACCCGGGACCCACTAGAGCAGTACTTC
>TRBJ2-5|TRBV4-1|NA|NA
CASSPEVYPKKTQYF
TGCGCCAGCAGCCCCGAGGTTTATCCCAAAAAGACCCAGTACTTC
>TRBJ1-2|TRBV6-1|NA|NA
CASSDRGPNYGYTF
TGTGCCAGCAGTGACCGGGGTCCCAACTATGGCTACACCTTC
>TRBJ2-7|TRBV4-1|NA|NA
CASSQALGGEQYF
TGCGCCAGCAGCCAGGCCCTCGGCGGCGAGCAGTACTTC
>TRBJ1-2|TRBV19|NA|TRBD1
CASSIDLEQGYGYTF
TGTGCCAGTAGTATAGATCTTGAACAGGGGTATGGCTACACCTTC